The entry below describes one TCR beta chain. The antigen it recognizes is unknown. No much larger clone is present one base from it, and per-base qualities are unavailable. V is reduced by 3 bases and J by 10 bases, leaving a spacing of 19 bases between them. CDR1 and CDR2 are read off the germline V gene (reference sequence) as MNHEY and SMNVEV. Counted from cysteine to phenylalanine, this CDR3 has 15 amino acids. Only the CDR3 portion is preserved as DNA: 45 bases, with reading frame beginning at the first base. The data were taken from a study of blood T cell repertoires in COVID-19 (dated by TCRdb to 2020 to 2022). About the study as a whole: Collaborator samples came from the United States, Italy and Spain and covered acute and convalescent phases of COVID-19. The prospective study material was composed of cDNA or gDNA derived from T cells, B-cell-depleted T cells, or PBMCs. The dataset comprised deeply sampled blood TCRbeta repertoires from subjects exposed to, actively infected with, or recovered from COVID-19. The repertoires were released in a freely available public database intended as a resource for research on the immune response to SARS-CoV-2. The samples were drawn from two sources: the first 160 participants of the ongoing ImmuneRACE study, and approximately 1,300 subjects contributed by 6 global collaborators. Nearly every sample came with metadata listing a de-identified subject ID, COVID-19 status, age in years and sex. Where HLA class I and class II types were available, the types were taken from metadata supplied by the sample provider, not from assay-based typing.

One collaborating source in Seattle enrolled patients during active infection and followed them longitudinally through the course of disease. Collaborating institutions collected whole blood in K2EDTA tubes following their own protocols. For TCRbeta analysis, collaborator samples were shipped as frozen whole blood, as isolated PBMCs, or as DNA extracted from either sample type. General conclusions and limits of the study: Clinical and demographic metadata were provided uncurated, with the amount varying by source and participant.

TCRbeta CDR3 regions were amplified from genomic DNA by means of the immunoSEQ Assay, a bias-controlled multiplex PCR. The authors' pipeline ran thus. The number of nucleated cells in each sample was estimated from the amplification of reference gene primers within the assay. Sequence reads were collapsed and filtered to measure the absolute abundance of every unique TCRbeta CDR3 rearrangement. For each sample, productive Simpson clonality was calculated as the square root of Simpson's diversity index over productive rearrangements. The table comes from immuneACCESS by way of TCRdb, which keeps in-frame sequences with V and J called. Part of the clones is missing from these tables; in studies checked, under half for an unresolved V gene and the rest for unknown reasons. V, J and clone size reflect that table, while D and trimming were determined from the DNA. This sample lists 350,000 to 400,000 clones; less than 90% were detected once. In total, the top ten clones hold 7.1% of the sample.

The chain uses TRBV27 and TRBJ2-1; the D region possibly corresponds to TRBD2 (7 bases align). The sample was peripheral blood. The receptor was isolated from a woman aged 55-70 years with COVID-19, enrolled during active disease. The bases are TGTGCCAGCAGTTTGGCTGGACTAGGGGGAGAGGAGCAGTTCTTC. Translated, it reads CASSLAGLGGEEQFF.